This T cell receptor beta chain emerged from a study of blood T cell repertoires in COVID-19. Study as a whole: PBMCs, B-cell-depleted T cells, or T cells were the source of the cDNA or gDNA that made up the material.

CDR1 is SGHDN and CDR2 is FVKESK in the germline V gene. This CDR3 comprises 15 residues. With 3 bases removed from V and 3 bases from J, the gap between germline ends came to 12 bases. Original handling: Counts of nucleated cells, estimated from reference gene primer amplification, were obtained. Only in-frame clones appear in the TCRdb table, and some are missing; sequencing was by immunoSEQ multiplex PCR. That table furnishes V, J and clone size, whereas the DNA furnished D and trimming. The table lists around 250,000 clones, approximately 80% of them singletons. The clonotype originates from a woman aged 18-30 years with acute or convalescent COVID-19. The specimen sequenced was peripheral blood. The chain uses TRBV14 and TRBJ2-1; D possibly corresponds to TRBD2 (6 bases). The DNA of the CDR3 is TGTGCCAGCAGCCAGGGGGGAAGGAACTACAATGAGCAGTTCTTC. Its protein product is CASSQGGRNYNEQFF. Using reference TRBV14 and TRBJ2-1 for the parts outside the CDR3, the full variable domain is EAGVTQFPSHSVIEKGQTVTLRCDPISGHDNLYWYRRVMGKEIKFLLHFVKESKQDESGMPNNRFLAERTGGTYSTLKVQPAELEDSGVYFCASSQGGRNYNEQFFGPGTRLTVL.